The sample holds many counts of the clone carrying this T cell receptor (beta chain). Its specificity is unknown. This specimen belongs to a study of response to subunit inactivated influenza vaccine. General observations from the study: A suggestion made by the authors is that each seasonal influenza vaccination recruits few new T cells.

Trimming shortened V by 5 bases and J by 4 bases, and 17 bases separated the two germline ends. Germline CDR1 reads SSHAT; CDR2 reads FNYEAQ (reference sequence). This CDR3 has 15 amino acids. TCRdb processed the RT-PCR reads anew with MiXCR; each CDR3 protein has one entry. The table records 600,000 to 700,000 distinct CDR3 sequences, less than 15% of them present only once. The chain combines TRBV7-7 with TRBJ2-5, with D maybe TRBD2 (6 bases). The receptor comes from a man aged 50-60 years who received an inactivated influenza vaccine. The sequencing here drew on PBMCs from blood, taken approximately 15 days before vaccination. This CDR3 is CASSRSGTQRETQYF. The CDR3 DNA reads TGTGCCAGCAGCCGATCCGGGACTCAAAGAGAGACCCAGTACTTC.